In this sample, the clone carrying this TCR beta chain turned up once. The CDR3 runs to 15 residues. The germline CDR1 and CDR2 sequences are SEHNR and FQNEAQ (reference sequence). V lost 5 bases and J lost 6; bases outside the gene matches: 8. The data were obtained in a study of cytomegalovirus exposure and HLA in healthy donors. Primers included in the PCR were 60 Vbeta and 13 Jbeta primers. Profiled with immunoSEQ multiplex PCR; TCRdb holds only in-frame clones, not every one. The sample holds 95,000 to 150,000 clones, roughly 80% seen once. What was sequenced was PBMCs. The origin of this receptor is a man aged 30 to 45 in good health and CMV-seropositive. The V and J genes are TRBV7-9 and TRBJ2-2, with 8 bases aligning to TRBD2. The CDR3 region is CASSREGAGAGELFF. Written as DNA, the CDR3 is TGTGCCAGCAGCCGAGAGGGAGCGGGAGCCGGGGAGCTGTTTTTT.